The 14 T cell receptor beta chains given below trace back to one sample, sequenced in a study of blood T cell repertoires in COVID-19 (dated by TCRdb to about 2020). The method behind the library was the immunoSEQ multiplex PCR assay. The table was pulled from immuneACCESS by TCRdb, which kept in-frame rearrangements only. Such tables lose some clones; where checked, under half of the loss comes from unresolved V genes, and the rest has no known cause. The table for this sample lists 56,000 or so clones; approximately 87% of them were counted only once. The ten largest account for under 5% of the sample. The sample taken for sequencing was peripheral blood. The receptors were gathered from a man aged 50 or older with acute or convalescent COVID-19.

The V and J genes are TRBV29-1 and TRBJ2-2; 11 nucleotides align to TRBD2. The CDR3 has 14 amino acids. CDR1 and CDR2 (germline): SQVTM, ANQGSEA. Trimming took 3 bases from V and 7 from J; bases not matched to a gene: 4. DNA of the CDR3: TGCAGCGTTGACCCGCTAGCGGGGGGCGGGGAGCTGTTTTTT. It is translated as CSVDPLAGGGELFF.

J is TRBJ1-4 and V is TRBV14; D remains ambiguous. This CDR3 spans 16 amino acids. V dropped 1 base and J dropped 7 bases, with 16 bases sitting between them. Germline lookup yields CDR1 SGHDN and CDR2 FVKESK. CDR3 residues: CASSQGLMGYGEKLFF. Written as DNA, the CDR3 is TGTGCCAGCAGCCAAGGATTGATGGGCTACGGTGAAAAACTGTTTTTT.

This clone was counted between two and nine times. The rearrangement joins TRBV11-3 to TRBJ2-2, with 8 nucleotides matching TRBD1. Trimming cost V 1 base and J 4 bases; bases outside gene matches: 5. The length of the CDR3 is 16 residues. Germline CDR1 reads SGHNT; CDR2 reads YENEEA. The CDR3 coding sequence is TGTGCCAGCAGCTTAGCCTCGGACAGGGTCACCGGGGAGCTGTTTTTT. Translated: CASSLASDRVTGELFF.

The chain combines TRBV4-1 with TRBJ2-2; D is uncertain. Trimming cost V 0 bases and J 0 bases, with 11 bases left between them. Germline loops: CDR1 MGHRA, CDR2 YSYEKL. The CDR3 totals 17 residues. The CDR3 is CASSQDTNRANTGELFF. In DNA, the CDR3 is TGCGCCAGCAGCCAAGATACGAATAGAGCGAACACCGGGGAGCTGTTTTTT.

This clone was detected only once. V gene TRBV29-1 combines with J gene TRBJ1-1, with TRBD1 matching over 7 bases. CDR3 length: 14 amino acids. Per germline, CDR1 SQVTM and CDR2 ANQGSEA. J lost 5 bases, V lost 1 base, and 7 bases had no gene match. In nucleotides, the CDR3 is TGCAGCGTTGAAGGTGGTAGGGGGCGAACTGAAGCTTTCTTT. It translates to CSVEGGRGRTEAFF.

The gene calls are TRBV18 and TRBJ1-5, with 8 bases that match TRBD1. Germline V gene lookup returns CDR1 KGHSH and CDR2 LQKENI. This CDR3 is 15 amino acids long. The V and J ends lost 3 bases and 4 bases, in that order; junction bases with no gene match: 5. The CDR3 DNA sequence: TGTGCCAGCTCACCGACAGGGGTGAGGAATCAGCCCCAGCATTTT. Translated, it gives CASSPTGVRNQPQHF.

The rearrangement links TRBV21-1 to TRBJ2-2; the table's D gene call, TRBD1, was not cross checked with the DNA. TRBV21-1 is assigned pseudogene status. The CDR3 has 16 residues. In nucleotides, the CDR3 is TGTGCCAGCAGCAAAGGGACAGGGAGATTCACCGGGGAGCTGTTTTTT. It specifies CASSKGTGRFTGELFF.

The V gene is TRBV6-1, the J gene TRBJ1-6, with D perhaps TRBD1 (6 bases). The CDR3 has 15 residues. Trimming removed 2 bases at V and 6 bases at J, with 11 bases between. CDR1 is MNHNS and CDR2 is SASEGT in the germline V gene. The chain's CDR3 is CASSELGHFNSPLHF. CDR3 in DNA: TGTGCCAGCAGTGAATTGGGACACTTTAATTCACCCCTCCACTTT.

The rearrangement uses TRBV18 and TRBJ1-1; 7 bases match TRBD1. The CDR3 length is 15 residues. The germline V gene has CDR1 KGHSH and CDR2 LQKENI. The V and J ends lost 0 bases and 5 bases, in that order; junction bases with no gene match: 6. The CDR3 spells CASSPPRGPWTEAFF. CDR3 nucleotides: TGTGCCAGCTCACCACCGAGGGGGCCGTGGACTGAAGCTTTCTTT.

The CDR3 region is CASSQAGTGGTATNEKLFF. The CDR3 DNA follows: TGTGCCAGCAGCCAAGCCGGGACAGGGGGCACCGCAACTAATGAAAAACTGTTTTTT. J is TRBJ1-4 and V is TRBV3-1 (or the pseudogene TRBV3-2); 12 nucleotides line up with TRBD1. This CDR3 is 19 amino acids long. The junction had 6 bases not matched to a gene; V was cut back by 1 base and J by 0 bases. Germline V lookup: CDR1 LGHDT, CDR2 YNNKEL (reference sequence).

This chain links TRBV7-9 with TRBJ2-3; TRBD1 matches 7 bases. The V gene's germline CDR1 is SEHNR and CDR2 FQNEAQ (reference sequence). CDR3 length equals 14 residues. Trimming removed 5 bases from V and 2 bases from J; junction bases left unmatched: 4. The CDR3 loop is CASSNRGATDTQYF. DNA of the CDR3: TGTGCCAGCAGCAACAGGGGCGCCACAGATACGCAGTATTTT.

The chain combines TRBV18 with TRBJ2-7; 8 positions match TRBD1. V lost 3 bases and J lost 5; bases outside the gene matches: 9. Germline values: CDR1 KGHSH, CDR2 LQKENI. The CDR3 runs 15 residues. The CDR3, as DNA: TGTGCCAGCTCACCCCACGAGGACAGGGTGAACGAGCAGTACTTC. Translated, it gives CASSPHEDRVNEQYF.

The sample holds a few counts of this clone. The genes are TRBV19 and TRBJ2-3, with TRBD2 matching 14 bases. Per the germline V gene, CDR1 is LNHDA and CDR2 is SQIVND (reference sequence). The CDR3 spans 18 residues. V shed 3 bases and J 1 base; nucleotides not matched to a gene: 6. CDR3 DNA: TGTGCCAGTAGTATTGGACTAGCGGGGGGCTCACGCACAGATACGCAGTATTTT. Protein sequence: CASSIGLAGGSRTDTQYF.

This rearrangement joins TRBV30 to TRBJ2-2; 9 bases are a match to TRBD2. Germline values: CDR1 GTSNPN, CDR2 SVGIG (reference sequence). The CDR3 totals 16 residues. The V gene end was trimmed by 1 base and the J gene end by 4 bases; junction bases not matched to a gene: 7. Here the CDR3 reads CAWSGVAGVSTGELFF. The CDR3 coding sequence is TGTGCCTGGAGTGGGGTAGCGGGAGTGAGCACCGGGGAGCTGTTTTTT.